Listed below are T cell receptor beta chains from one sample, sequenced in a study of blood T cell repertoires in COVID-19. Sequenced by immunoSEQ multiplex PCR; TCRdb stores in-frame clones only, minus some. This sample has around 140,000 clones, with 81% found just once. The sample comprised peripheral blood. The receptors here all came from a human donor in a cohort sampled during active COVID-19. The CDR3 runs from the conserved cysteine through the conserved F or W.

v_gene	j_gene	len	CDR3aa
TRBV6-2/TRBV6-3	TRBJ2-7	13	CASSYSRHYEQYF
TRBV9	TRBJ1-3	17	CASSEGGGLSSGNTIYF
TRBV27	TRBJ2-7	15	CASSFSGIGSYEQYF
TRBV5-1	TRBJ2-4	16	CASSLVGGRAENIQYF
TRBV5-5	TRBJ1-5	14	CASSPQGASQPQHF
TRBV6-5	TRBJ2-7	13	CASTRRGSYEQYF
TRBV7-8	TRBJ2-1	16	CASSSQTSGSGPEQFF
TRBV12-3/TRBV12-4	TRBJ1-6	13	CASSDRPYSPLHF
TRBV28	TRBJ2-7	15	CASSRSGSPSYEQYF
TRBV7-9	TRBJ1-6	14	CASSFYADNSPLHF
TRBV28	TRBJ1-5	14	CASSLWDRGQPQHF
TRBV28	TRBJ2-4	17	CASSPLRQGFAKNIQYF
TRBV28	TRBJ2-5	18	CASSFATSGPQGRETQYF
TRBV7-2	TRBJ1-5	15	CASSLEGLSNQPQHF
TRBV3-1/TRBV3-2	TRBJ2-3	16	CASSQDPPKLAGTQYF
TRBV29-1	TRBJ2-7	15	CSVAGTSGSTYEQYF
TRBV15	TRBJ2-7	14	CATSRGPGGYEQYF
TRBV6-6	TRBJ1-2	15	CASSYTDGEYYGYTF
TRBV5-4	TRBJ2-2	14	CASSLGQNTGELFF
TRBV28	TRBJ1-2	16	CASSTPGQGVGYGYTF
TRBV6-6	TRBJ1-5	22	CASSPFVGTGARRRGSNQPQHF
TRBV5-1	TRBJ2-7	15	CASSLLSGSYYEQYF
TRBV6-4	TRBJ2-3	20	CAIRRQGRNLLAGGADTQYF
TRBV27	TRBJ2-7	11	CASSLQYEQYF
TRBV3-1/TRBV3-2	TRBJ2-5	15	CASSPQDRGRETQYF
TRBV24-1	TRBJ2-4	17	CATSDTGTGLAKNIQYF
TRBV7-2	TRBJ2-1	15	CASSFGSGYYNEQFF
TRBV10-3	TRBJ2-3	14	CAISEGASTDTQYF
TRBV19	TRBJ2-7	14	CASSTAAGSYEQYF
TRBV5-4	TRBJ1-2	14	CASSFPGQDYGYTF
TRBV14	TRBJ2-7	19	CASSQGTSGSRTLSYEQYF
TRBV7-9	TRBJ2-3	15	CASTPRGTNTDTQYF
TRBV6-1	TRBJ2-3	14	CASSESYLTDTQYF
TRBV19	TRBJ2-1	15	CASTGLADSYNEQFF
TRBV28	TRBJ1-5	13	CASIGGGGQPQHF
TRBV9	TRBJ2-7	15	CARSGGGSAYYEQYF
TRBV4-1	TRBJ2-7	17	CASSQEKQGVTHYEQYF
TRBV5-6	TRBJ2-7	15	CASSLDRRYSYEQYF
TRBV29-1	TRBJ2-1	13	CSVLASLYNEQFF
TRBV3-1/TRBV3-2	TRBJ2-7	15	CASSHGQGISYEQYF
TRBV7-2	TRBJ2-1	14	CASKLAGGGYEQFF
TRBV19	TRBJ2-4	15	CASSYRGTTKNIQYF
TRBV19	TRBJ2-7	14	CASSMVQGPYEQYF
TRBV4-1	TRBJ2-2	17	CASSQDGRESNTGELFF
TRBV18	TRBJ2-7	14	CASSPMDRVSEQYF
TRBV6-5	TRBJ2-1	16	CASSYYRDRVYNEQFF
TRBV5-1	TRBJ2-7	14	CASRPLGGSYEQYF
TRBV7-2	TRBJ2-2	15	CASSLGGRDTGELFF